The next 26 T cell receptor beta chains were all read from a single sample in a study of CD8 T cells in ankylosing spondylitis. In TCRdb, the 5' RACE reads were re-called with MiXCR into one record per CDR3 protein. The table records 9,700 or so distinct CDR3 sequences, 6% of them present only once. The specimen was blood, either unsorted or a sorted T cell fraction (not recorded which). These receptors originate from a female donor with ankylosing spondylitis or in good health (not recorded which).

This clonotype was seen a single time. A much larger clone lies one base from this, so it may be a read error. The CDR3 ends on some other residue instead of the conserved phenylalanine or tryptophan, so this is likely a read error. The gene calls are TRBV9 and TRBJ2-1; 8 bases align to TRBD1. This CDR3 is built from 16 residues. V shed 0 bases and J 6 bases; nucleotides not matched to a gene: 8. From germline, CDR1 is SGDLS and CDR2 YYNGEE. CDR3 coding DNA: TGTGCCAGCAGCGTAGGAGGACAGGGTCTGGTCAATGAGCAGTTCTCC. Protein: CASSVGGQGLVNEQFS.

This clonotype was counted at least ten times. For the CDR3, the DNA is TGTGCCAGCAGCGCCCTAGGAGGCGAGCAGTACTTC. Translation: CASSALGGEQYF. The genes are TRBV9 and TRBJ2-7; the D gene is possibly TRBD2 (5 bases). Trimming left V 3 bases short and J 6 bases short, with 10 bases between. The germline gives CDR1 SGDLS, CDR2 YYNGEE. The CDR3 is 12 residues long.

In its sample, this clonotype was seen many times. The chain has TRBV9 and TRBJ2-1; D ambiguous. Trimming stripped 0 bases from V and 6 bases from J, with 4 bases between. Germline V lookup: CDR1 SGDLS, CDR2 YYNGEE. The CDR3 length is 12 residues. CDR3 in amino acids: CASSVGPNEQFF. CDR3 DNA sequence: TGTGCCAGCAGCGTAGGCCCCAATGAGCAGTTCTTC.

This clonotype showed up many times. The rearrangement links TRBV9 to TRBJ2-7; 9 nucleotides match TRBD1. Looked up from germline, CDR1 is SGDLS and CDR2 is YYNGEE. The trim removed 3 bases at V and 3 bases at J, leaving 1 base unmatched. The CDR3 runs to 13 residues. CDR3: CASSGGQGYEQYF. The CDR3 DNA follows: TGTGCCAGCAGCGGGGGACAGGGCTACGAGCAGTACTTC.

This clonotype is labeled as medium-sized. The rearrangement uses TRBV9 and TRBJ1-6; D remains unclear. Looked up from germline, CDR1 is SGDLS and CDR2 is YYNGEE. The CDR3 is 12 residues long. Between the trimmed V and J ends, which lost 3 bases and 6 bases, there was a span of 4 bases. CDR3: CASSGLNSPLHF. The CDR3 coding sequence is TGTGCCAGCAGCGGTCTTAATTCACCCCTCCACTTT.

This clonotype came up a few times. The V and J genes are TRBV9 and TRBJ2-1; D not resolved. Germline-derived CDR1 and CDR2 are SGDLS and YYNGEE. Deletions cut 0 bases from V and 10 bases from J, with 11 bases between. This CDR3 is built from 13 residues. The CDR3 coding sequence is TGTGCCAGCAGCGTAGTAAGTGCTACCGAGCAGTTCTTC. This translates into CASSVVSATEQFF.

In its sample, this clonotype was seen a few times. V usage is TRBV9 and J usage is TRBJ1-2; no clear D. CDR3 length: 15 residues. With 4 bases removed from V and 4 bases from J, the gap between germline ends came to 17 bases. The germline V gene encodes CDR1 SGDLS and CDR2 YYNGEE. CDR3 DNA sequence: TGTGCCAGCAGCCCCGAGTCGAGGAATGTCTATGGCTACACCTTC. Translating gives CASSPESRNVYGYTF. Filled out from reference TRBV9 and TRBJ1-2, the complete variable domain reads DSGVTQTPKHLITATGQRVTLRCSPRSGDLSVYWYQQSLDQGLQFLIQYYNGEERAKGNILERFSAQQFPDLHSELNLSSLELGDSALYFCASSPESRNVYGYTFGSGTRLTVV.

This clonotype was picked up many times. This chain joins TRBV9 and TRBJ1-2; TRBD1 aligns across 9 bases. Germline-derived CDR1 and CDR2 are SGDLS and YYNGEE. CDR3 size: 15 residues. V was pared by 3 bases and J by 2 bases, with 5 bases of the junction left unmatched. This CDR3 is CASSATTGGNYGYTF. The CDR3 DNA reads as TGTGCCAGCAGCGCAACAACAGGGGGCAACTATGGCTACACCTTC.

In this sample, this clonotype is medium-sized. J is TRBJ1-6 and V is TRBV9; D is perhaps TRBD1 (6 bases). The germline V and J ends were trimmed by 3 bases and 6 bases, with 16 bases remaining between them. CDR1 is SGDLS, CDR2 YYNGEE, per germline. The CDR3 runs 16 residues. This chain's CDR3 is CASSAPNREGNSPLHF. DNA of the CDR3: TGTGCCAGCAGCGCTCCCAACAGGGAGGGTAATTCACCCCTCCACTTT.

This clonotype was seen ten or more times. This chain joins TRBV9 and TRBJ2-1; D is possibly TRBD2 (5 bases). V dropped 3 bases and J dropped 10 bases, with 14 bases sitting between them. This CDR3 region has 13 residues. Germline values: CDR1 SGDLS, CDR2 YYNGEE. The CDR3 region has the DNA TGTGCCAGCAGCGCTACCCCCACTAGAGAGCAGTTCTTC. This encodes CASSATPTREQFF.

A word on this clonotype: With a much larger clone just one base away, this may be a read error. CDR3 in DNA: TGTGCCAACAGCGTAGGGACAGGGAACTACGAGCAGTACTTC. Translated: CANSVGTGNYEQYF. The chain links TRBV9 to TRBJ2-7; 9 nucleotides align to TRBD1. Germline values: CDR1 SGDLS, CDR2 YYNGEE. The CDR3 runs to 14 residues.

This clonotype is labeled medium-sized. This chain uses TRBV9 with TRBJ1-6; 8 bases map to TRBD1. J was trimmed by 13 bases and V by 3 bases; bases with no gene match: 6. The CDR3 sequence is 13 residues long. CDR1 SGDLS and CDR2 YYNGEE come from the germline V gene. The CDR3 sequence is CASSEGRTGPLHF. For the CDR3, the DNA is TGTGCCAGCAGCGAGGGACGGACAGGGCCCCTCCACTTT.

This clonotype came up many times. DNA for the CDR3: TGTGCCAGCAGCGGCACAGGGGGATTCCGGCAGTTGCTCACCTTC. It is translated as CASSGTGGFRQLLTF. This sequence joins TRBV9 and TRBJ1-2; 8 positions agree with TRBD1. The CDR3 is 15 residues long. The V gene end was trimmed by 3 bases and the J gene end by 13 bases; junction bases not matched to a gene: 17. Germline-derived CDR1 and CDR2 are SGDLS and YYNGEE.

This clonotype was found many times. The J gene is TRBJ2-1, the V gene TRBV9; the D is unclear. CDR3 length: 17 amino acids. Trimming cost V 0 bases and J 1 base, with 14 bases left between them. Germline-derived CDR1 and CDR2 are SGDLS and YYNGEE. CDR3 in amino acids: CASSVDLQVSSYNEQFF. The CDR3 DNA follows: TGTGCCAGCAGCGTAGATCTTCAGGTGTCTTCCTACAATGAGCAGTTCTTC. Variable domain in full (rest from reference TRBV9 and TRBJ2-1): DSGVTQTPKHLITATGQRVTLRCSPRSGDLSVYWYQQSLDQGLQFLIQYYNGEERAKGNILERFSAQQFPDLHSELNLSSLELGDSALYFCASSVDLQVSSYNEQFFGPGTRLTVL.

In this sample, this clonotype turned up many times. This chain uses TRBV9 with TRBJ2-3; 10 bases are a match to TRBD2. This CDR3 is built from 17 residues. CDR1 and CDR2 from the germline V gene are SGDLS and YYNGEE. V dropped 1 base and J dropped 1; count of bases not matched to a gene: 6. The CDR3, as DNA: TGTGCCAGCAGCGTATCGCCTAGCGGGAGAGGCACAGATACGCAGTATTTT. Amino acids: CASSVSPSGRGTDTQYF.

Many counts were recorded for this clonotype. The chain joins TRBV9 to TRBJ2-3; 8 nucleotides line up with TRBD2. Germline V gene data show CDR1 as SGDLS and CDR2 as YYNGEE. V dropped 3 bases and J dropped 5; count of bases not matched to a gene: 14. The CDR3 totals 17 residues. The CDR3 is CASSGRLATERGDTQYF. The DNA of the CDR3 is TGTGCCAGCAGCGGGCGACTAGCGACCGAAAGGGGAGATACGCAGTATTTT.

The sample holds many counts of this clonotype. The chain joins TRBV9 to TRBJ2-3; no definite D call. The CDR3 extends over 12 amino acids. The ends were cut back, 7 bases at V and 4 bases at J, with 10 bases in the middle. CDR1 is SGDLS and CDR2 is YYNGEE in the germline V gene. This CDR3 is CASGPGPDTQYF. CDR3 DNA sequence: TGTGCCAGCGGGCCGGGCCCAGATACGCAGTATTTT.

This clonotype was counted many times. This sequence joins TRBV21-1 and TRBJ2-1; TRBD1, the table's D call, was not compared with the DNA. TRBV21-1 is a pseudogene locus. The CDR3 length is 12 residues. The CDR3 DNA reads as TGTGCCAACCAACGGCAGGGGAATGAGCAGTTCTTC. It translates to CANQRQGNEQFF.

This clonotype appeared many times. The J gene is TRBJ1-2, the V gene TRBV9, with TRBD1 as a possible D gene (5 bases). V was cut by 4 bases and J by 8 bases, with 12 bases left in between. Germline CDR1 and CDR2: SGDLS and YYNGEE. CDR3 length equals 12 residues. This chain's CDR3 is CASSPQGNGYTF. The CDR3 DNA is TGTGCCAGCAGCCCCCAGGGTAACGGCTACACCTTC.

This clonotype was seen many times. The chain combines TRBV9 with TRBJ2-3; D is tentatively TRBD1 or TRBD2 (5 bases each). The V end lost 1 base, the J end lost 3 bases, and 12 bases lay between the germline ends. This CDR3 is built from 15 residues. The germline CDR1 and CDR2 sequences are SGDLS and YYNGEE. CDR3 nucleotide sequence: TGTGCCAGCAGCGTAAGTGGGGGTATAACAGATACGCAGTATTTT. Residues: CASSVSGGITDTQYF.

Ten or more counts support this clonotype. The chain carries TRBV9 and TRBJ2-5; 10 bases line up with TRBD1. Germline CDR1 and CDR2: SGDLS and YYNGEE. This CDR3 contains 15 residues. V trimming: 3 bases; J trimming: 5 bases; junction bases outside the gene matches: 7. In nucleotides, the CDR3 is TGTGCCAGCAGCGCGGGGGACAGGGGTGCTGAGACCCAGTACTTC. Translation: CASSAGDRGAETQYF. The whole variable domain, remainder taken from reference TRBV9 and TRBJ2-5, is DSGVTQTPKHLITATGQRVTLRCSPRSGDLSVYWYQQSLDQGLQFLIQYYNGEERAKGNILERFSAQQFPDLHSELNLSSLELGDSALYFCASSAGDRGAETQYFGPGTRLLVL.

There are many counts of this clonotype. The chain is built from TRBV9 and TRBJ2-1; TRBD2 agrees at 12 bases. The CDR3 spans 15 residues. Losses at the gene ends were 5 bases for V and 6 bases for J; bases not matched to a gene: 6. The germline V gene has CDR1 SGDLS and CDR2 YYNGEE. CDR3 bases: TGTGCCAGCAGTGCTAGCGGGAGGGCAGGCAATGAGCAGTTCTTC. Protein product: CASSASGRAGNEQFF.

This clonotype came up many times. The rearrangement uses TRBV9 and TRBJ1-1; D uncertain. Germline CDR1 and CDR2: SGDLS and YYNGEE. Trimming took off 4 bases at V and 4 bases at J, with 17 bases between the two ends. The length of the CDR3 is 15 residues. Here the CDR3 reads CASSFLGQAGTEAFF. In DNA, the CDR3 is TGTGCCAGCAGCTTTCTTGGCCAGGCGGGCACTGAAGCTTTCTTT.

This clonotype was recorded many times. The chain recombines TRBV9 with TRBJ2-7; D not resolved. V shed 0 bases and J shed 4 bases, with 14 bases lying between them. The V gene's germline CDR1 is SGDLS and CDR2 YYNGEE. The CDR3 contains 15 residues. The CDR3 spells CASSVGGSGVYEQYF. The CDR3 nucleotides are TGTGCCAGCAGCGTAGGTGGGTCCGGAGTTTACGAGCAGTACTTC.

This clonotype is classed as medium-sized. The CDR3 DNA follows: TGTGCCAGCAGCTCCAGCCCAGAGAGGGTTAACGGGGAGCTGTTTTTT. It is translated as CASSSSPERVNGELFF. The genes are TRBV9 and TRBJ2-2; maybe TRBD2 (5 bases). Germline V CDR1 and CDR2: SGDLS, YYNGEE. The CDR3 length is 16 residues. The ends were cut back, 4 bases at V and 7 bases at J, with 20 bases in the middle.

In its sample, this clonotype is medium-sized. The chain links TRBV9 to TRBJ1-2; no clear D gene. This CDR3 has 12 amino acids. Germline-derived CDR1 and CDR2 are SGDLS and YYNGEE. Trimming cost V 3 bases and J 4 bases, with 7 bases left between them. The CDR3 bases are TGTGCCAGCAGCGCATGGACCTATGGCTACACCTTC. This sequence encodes CASSAWTYGYTF.